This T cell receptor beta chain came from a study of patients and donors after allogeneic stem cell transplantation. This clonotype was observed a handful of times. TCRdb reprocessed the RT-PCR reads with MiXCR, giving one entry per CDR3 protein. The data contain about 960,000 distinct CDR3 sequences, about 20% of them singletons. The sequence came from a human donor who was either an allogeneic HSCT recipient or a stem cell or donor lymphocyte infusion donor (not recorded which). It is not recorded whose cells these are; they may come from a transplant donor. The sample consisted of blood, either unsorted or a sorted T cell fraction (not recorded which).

In nucleotides, the CDR3 is TGTGCCAGCAGTGAAGAGATGAACACTGAAGCTTTCTTT. This translates into CASSEEMNTEAFF. The chain uses TRBV2 and TRBJ1-1; the D is unclear. Trimming took off 1 base at V and 0 bases at J, with 3 bases between the two ends. Germline V gives CDR1 SNHLY, CDR2 FYNNEI. This CDR3 region has 13 residues.